The clone carrying this T cell receptor beta chain has only a few counts. CDR3 length: 14 residues. V dropped 2 bases and J dropped 2 bases, with 8 bases sitting between them. CDR1 and CDR2 (germline): MGHRA, YSYEKL. The entry originates in a study of T-cell memory formation after mild COVID-19. 5'RACE, which relied on constant-segment primers, yielded TCR alpha and TCR beta cDNA libraries carrying sample barcodes and UMIs. TCRdb analysed the 5' RACE reads with MiXCR anew, one entry per CDR3 protein. The sample has fewer than 250,000 distinct CDR3 sequences; 15% are singletons. The specimen sequenced was PBMCs or a T cell subset sorted from them (not recorded which). The rearrangement joins TRBV4-1 to TRBJ2-3; no definite D call. The receptor comes from an adult woman who had mild COVID-19 (a few samples of this study predate the infection). Cell type and time point are not known. The CDR3 reads CASSQSRLTDTQYF. In DNA, the CDR3 is TGCGCCAGCAGCCAATCTAGACTCACAGATACGCAGTATTTT.